The entry below describes one T cell receptor beta chain. This clone was seen a few times. What this receptor recognizes is not known. It has no much larger one-base neighbor in the sample; base qualities were not kept. The sample comes from a study of T cell responses to AZD1222 COVID-19 vaccine (dated by TCRdb to the early 2020s). In the study overall: AZD1222 recipients whose second dose came at about 4 weeks and those whose second dose came at about 12 weeks were combined into one group, since spike-specific TCR depth and breadth did not differ between the two schedules. A total of under 250 trial participants underwent TCR sequencing, of whom 207 had received two doses of AZD1222 and roughly 26 had received two doses of the MenACWY control vaccine. Trial participants were enrolled by age into 18-55, 56-69 and 70-plus year subgroups, with roughly 160, 29 and 62 TCR-sequenced participants respectively. Study-wide findings and limitations: Participants were mostly white British and included more females than males, and it was suggested by the authors that clonal diversity may have been underestimated. CD4 TCRs associated with the vaccine covered the entire spike protein, and the dominant responses were in regions 160-218 and 743-854. In the small 56-69-year group, the increase in depth fell short of significance, most likely because of low power. Conclusions about previously exposed vaccinees were limited because only six AZD1222 recipients were SARS-CoV-2 seropositive at baseline. Epitopes outside the regions mutated in the B.1.351 and B.1.1.7 variants were reportedly recognized by nearly half of the unique spike-specific TCRs. A significant rise in spike-specific TCR breadth and depth was observed after two AZD1222 doses relative to day 0 and relative to MenACWY recipients. Because no samples from the day 14 peak response were available, repertoires could be characterized only after the peak T cell response.

V is cut by 2 bases and J by 2 bases, and the space between the germline ends is 10 bases. CDR3 length: 14 amino acids, cysteine to phenylalanine. The only DNA kept is the CDR3, 42 bases in frame from the first base. CDR1 KGHSH and CDR2 LQKENI were looked up in the germline V gene. The CDR3 regions of human TCRbeta chains were subjected to immunosequencing. In the source study's methods: TCRs in the repertoires were compared against a reference library of SARS-CoV-2-specific TCRs that had been generated with the MIRA antigen-specificity platform. Breadth was defined as the fraction of unique TCRs that were SARS-CoV-2-associated, and depth was defined as the fraction of total T cells that were SARS-CoV-2-associated. Using the MIRA data, every spike-specific TCR was mapped to the spike region that the TCR reacted to and assigned to either a CD4 or a CD8 class. Log10-transformed breadth and depth values were compared by one-way ANOVA with Sidak's multiple comparisons tests. TCRdb's version of the immuneACCESS table is confined to in-frame rearrangements and falls short of the full clone set. An unresolved V gene accounts for under half of the shortfall where checked; the remainder is of unknown origin. V, J and clone size are those of that table, while D and trimming were read from the DNA. The sample table holds tens of thousands of clones, of which under 95% were seen once. The ten biggest clones cover about 20% of the sample.

Interpreted using the paper, the time point label stands for: baseline before first vaccination. Samples from vaccinated people were obtained from the UK trials COV001 and COV002, which included a single-blind randomized controlled phase 2/3 trial of AZD1222 (ChAdOx1 nCoV-19) in healthy adults. For TCRbeta chain sequencing, PBMC samples were collected from trial participants at day 0 and at day 28 after the second dose. The sequence derives from an adult in good health. The rearranged segments are TRBV18 and TRBJ2-7; the D segment cannot be called with confidence. The material sequenced was peripheral blood, taken on day 0 of AZD1222 vaccination. The CDR3 region reads CASSPSSGTYEQYF. The sequence in DNA is TGTGCCAGCTCACCAAGTTCGGGTACCTACGAGCAGTACTTC.